Given below is one TCR beta chain in context. Its antigen remains unidentified. No qualities accompany the bases; no much larger clone lies one base away. The sample has other DNA sequences that encode this CDR3 too. The data derive from a study of beta chain features in type 1 diabetes listed by TCRdb under 2018. Looking at the study overall: Mean age, gender distribution, total cell number and subset yield were not different between patients and healthy donors. Regulatory and stem cell-like memory subsets were isolated from only 8 patients and about eight healthy donors, whereas naive and central memory subsets came from all 30 or so donors. In the study, TCRB repertoires of sorted circulating CD4+ T cell subsets from recently diagnosed type 1 diabetes patients were compared with those of matched healthy donors. A total of some 100,000,000 sorted cells were examined across all samples, and the number of cells per subset was strongly correlated with RNA yield.

Each donor gave one peripheral blood draw, averaging approximately 110 mL, which was collected into heparinised tubes. A BD FACSAria II was used to sort naive, central memory, regulatory and stem cell-like memory CD4+ T cells with a panel that included CD45RO, CCR7, CD25, CD127, CD95 and CD27. All sorted populations exceeded 98% purity. PBMCs were isolated immediately by Lymphoprep density gradient centrifugation and stained directly without culture. So that batch effects would be minimized, each experiment stained and sorted samples in pairs, pairing one healthy donor with one patient. The High Capacity cDNA Reverse Transcription Kit was used to reverse transcribe all of the isolated RNA, meaning that expressed TCRB transcripts were what got sequenced. Deep immunoSEQ sequencing was performed on naive, central memory and regulatory T cell samples, with an average of about 4 million total reads per sample. Sorted cells were lysed in RLT buffer and RNA was extracted with DNase-treated RNeasy Micro or Mini kits, depending on cell number. To prevent cross-contamination, each cell subset was processed individually, whereas patient and healthy donor samples were processed jointly. The immunoSEQ multiplex PCR was used to amplify TCRB sequences from cDNA, generating 87-bp fragments that spanned the CDR3 region. Amplicons were sequenced on the Illumina HiSeq platform. Per the original workflow: PCR bias was corrected computationally using synthetic template baselines, and reads within Hamming distance 2 were collapsed, with unmergeable singletons discarded. By aligning reads against IMGT, V, D and J genes, CDR3 length, and insertions or deletions at six rearrangement sites were assigned. Within each subset, clonotype counts were normalized to the number of sorted cells before true diversity and Gini coefficients were calculated with the tcR R package. The overlap coefficient, calculated on TCRB nucleotide sequences, was used to measure repertoire sharing. As a proxy for the pre-selection repertoire, out-of-frame TCRB sequences from naive cells were analyzed. TCRdb took this table from immuneACCESS and kept in-frame rearrangements with V and J called. Such tables lack part of the clones; where checked against another copy, unresolved V genes explain under half of the gap, and the rest is unexplained. The V and J calls and the clone size are those of that table, but D and trimming were determined from the DNA. The sample profile shows hundreds of thousands of clones; around 15% of them were found once. The ten largest clones take up roughly 0.04% of the sample.

At the junction V is shortened by 1 base and J by 3 bases, with 7 bases in between. The CDR3 sequence holds 13 residues, the cysteine and phenylalanine included. Only the CDR3 part of the read is kept: 39 bases, read in frame from the first base. CDR1 and CDR2, looked up from the germline V gene (reference sequence), are LNHNV and YYDKDF. The paper as a whole reports these results and caveats: Fewer insertions and more nucleotide deletions at VDJ recombination sites were observed in patients with type 1 diabetes, implying thymic rearrangement abnormalities. Because cDNA was sequenced instead of genomic DNA, highly expressing activated cells could be over-represented, though the groups showed no difference in activation or CD3 levels. Type 1 diabetes patients showed a moderate but significant shortening of TCRB CDR3 length in all four CD4+ subsets. Naive, central memory and regulatory TCRB repertoires appeared more similar among patients than among healthy donors. Because small numbers of individuals were included in the HLA sub-analyses, any influence of HLA type on TCRB rearrangement was left unresolved. Shorter templates might have been favored by PCR, but patient and control samples were amplified and corrected together, so both groups would have been affected equally by any skew.

The chain is encoded by TRBV15 joined to TRBJ2-7, and possibly TRBD1, on 5 matching bases. The sample was naive CD4+ T cells from blood. The sample's cell subset or site label is to be understood as: true naive CD4+ T cells. The TCR originated in a man aged 18 to 35 with type 1 diabetes. The nucleotides are TGTGCCACCAGCAGAGCCCAGGGCTACGAGCAGTACTTC. It translates to CATSRAQGYEQYF. The variable domain in full, with residues beyond the CDR3 obtained from the reference TRBV15 and TRBJ2-7 genes, is DAMVIQNPRYQVTQFGKPVTLSCSQTLNHNVMYWYQQKSSQAPKLLFHYYDKDFNNEADTPDNFQSRRPNTSFCFLDIRSPGLGDTAMYLCATSRAQGYEQYFGPGTRLTVT.